This T cell receptor beta chain was sequenced in a study of radiotherapy plus CTLA-4 blockade in lung cancer. The assay was immunoSEQ multiplex PCR, and TCRdb's table has in-frame clones only and misses some. The sample yields tens of thousands of clones, around 70% seen once. V dropped 5 bases and J dropped 8 bases, with 18 bases sitting between them. Germline values: CDR1 SEHNR, CDR2 FQNEAQ (reference sequence). The CDR3 loop spans 14 amino acids. This receptor was taken from a human donor with non-small cell lung cancer who had stable disease on radiotherapy plus ipilimumab. Specimen: peripheral blood, collected from a patient treated with radiotherapy plus ipilimumab. The genes are TRBV7-9 and TRBJ1-2; D remains unclear. The CDR3 DNA follows: TGTGCCAGCAGCCCTTCGGCCAACCTGGGGGGCTACACCTTC. Its translation: CASSPSANLGGYTF.